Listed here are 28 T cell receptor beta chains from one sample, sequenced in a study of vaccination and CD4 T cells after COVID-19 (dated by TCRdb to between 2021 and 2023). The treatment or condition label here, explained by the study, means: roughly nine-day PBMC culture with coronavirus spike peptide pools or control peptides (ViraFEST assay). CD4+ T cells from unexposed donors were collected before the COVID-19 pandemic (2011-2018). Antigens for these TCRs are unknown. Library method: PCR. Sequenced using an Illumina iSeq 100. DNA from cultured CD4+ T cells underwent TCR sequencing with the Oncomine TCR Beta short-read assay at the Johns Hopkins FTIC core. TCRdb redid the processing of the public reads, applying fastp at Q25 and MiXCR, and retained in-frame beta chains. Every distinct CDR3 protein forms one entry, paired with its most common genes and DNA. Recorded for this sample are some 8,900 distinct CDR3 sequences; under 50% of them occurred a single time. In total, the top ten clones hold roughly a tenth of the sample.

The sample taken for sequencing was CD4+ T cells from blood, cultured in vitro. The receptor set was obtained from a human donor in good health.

CDR3 DNA sequence: TGTGCCACCAAGGCGTTGATGGGCAATCAGCCCCAGCATTTT. Encoded protein: CATKALMGNQPQHF. The gene calls are TRBV19 and TRBJ1-5, with no clear D. V shed 10 bases and J shed 2 bases, with 15 bases lying between them. The CDR3 loop spans 14 amino acids. Germline V lookup: CDR1 LNHDA, CDR2 SQIVND (reference sequence).

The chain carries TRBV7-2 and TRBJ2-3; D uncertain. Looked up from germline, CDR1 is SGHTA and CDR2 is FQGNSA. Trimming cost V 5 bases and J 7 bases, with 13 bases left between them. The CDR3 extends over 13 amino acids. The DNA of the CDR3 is TGTGCCAGCAGCCCCCTTAGAGGATATACGCAGTATTTT. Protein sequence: CASSPLRGYTQYF.

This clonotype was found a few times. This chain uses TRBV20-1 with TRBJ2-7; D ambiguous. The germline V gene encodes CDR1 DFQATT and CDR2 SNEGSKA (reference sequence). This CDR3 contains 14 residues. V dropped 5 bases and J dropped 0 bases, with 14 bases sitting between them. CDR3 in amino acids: CSALPPVSSYEQYF. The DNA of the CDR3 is TGCAGTGCTCTCCCACCGGTGAGCTCCTACGAGCAGTACTTC.

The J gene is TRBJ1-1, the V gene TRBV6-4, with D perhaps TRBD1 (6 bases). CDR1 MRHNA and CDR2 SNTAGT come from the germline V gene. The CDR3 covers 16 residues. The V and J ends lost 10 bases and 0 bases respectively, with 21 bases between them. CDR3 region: CATSGGGWGMNTEAFF. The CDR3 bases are TGTGCCACCTCAGGAGGGGGATGGGGGATGAACACTGAAGCTTTCTTT.

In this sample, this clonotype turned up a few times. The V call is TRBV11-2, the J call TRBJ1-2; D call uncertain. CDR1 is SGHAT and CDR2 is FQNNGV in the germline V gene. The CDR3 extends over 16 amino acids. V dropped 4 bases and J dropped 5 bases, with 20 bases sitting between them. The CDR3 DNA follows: TGTGCCAGCAGCTCCGTGCGAGACCGCTCGCCTTATGGCTACACCTTC. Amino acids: CASSSVRDRSPYGYTF.

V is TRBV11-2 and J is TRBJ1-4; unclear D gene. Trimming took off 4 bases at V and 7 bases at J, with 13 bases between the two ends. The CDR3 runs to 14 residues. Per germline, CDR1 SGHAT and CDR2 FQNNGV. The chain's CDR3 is CASSYGSVGEKLFF. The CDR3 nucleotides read TGTGCCAGCAGCTACGGGTCCGTCGGTGAAAAACTGTTTTTT.

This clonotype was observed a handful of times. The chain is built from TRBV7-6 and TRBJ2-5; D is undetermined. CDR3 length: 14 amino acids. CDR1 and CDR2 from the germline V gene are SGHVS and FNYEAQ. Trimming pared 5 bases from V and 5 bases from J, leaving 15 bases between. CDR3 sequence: CASSVTAPRETQYF. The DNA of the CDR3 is TGTGCCAGCAGCGTCACAGCCCCCCGGGAGACCCAGTACTTC.

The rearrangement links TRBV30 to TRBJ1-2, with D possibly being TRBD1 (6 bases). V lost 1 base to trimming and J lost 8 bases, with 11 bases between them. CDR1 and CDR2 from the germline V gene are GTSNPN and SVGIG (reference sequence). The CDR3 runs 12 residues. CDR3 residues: CAWSAGTGGYTF. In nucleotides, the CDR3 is TGTGCCTGGAGTGCGGGCACAGGGGGCTACACCTTC.

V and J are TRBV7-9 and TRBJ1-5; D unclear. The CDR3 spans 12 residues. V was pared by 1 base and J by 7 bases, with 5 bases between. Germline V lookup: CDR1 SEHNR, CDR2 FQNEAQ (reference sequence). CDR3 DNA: TGTGCCAGCAGCTTAGTAGGGCAGCCCCAGCATTTT. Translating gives CASSLVGQPQHF.

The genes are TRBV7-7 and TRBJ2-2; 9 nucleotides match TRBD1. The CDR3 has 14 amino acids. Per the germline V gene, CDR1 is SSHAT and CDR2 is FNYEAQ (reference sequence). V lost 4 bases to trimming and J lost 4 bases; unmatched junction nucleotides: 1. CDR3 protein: CASSSDRGTGELFF. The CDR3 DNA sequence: TGTGCCAGCAGCTCGGACAGGGGCACCGGGGAGCTGTTTTTT.

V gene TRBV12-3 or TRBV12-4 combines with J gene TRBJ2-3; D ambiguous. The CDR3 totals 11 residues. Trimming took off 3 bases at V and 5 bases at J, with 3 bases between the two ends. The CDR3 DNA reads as TGTGCCAGCAGTTTCGAAGATACGCAGTATTTT. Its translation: CASSFEDTQYF.

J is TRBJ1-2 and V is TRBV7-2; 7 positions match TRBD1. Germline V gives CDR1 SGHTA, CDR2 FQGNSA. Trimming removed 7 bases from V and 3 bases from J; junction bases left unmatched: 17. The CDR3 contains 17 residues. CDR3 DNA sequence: TGTGCCAGCACCCTAAGGGACAGCGGACTGGCGGACTATGGCTACACCTTC. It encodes CASTLRDSGLADYGYTF.

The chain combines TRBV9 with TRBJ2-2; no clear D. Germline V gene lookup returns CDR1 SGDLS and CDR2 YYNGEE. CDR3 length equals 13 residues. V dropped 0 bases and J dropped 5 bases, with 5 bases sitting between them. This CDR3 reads CASSVDDTGELFF. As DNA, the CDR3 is TGTGCCAGCAGCGTAGACGATACCGGGGAGCTGTTTTTT.

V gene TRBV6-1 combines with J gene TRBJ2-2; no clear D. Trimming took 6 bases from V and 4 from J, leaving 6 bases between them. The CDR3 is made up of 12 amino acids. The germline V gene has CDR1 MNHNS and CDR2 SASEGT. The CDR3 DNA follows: TGTGCCAGCAGCCTATTCACCGGGGAGCTGTTTTTT. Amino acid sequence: CASSLFTGELFF.

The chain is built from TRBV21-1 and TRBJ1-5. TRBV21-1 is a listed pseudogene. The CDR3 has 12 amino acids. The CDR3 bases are TGTGCCAGCAGCAAAAAGAATCAGCCCCAGCATTTT. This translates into CASSKKNQPQHF.

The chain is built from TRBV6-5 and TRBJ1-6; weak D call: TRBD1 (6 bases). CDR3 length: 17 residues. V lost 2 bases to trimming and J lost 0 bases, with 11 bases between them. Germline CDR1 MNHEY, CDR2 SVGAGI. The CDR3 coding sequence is TGTGCCAGCAGTTACGGGGGCAGGAGCTCCTATAATTCACCCCTCCACTTT. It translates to CASSYGGRSSYNSPLHF.

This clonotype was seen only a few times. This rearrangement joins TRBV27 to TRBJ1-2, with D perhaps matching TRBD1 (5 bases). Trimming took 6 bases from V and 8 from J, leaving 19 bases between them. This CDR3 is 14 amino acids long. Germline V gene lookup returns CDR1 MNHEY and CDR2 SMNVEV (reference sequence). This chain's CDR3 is CASSSSSRRGGYTF. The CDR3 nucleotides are TGTGCCAGCAGCTCCTCATCAAGGAGGGGCGGCTACACCTTC.

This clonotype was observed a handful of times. The CDR3 here is CASSLDLGSGTEAFF. The CDR3 DNA sequence: TGTGCCAGCAGCTTGGACCTTGGGTCGGGGACTGAAGCTTTCTTT. This chain connects TRBV7-2 to TRBJ1-1, with D uncertain. V lost 3 bases, J lost 5 bases, and 16 bases lay in between. The CDR3 sequence is 15 residues long. Germline CDR1 reads SGHTA; CDR2 reads FQGNSA.

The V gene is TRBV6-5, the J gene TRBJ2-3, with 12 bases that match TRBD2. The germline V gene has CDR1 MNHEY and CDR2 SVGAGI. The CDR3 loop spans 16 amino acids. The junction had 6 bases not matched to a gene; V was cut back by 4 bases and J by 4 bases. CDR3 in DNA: TGTGCCAGCAGTTTCCTGACTAGCGGGGGATCAGATACGCAGTATTTT. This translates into CASSFLTSGGSDTQYF.

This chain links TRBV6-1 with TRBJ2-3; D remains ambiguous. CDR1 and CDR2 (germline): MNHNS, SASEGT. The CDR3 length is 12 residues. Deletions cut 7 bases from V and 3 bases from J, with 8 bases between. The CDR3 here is CASTWGTDTQYF. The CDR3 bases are TGTGCCAGCACCTGGGGTACAGATACGCAGTATTTT.

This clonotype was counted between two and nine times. Written as DNA, the CDR3 is TGCAGTGCTAGGTACGGGAACACTGAAGCTTTCTTT. This codes for CSARYGNTEAFF. The rearrangement joins TRBV20-1 to TRBJ1-1; the D is unclear. This CDR3 contains 12 residues. V was clipped by 3 bases and J by 1 base, with 6 bases between them. Per germline, CDR1 DFQATT and CDR2 SNEGSKA (reference sequence).

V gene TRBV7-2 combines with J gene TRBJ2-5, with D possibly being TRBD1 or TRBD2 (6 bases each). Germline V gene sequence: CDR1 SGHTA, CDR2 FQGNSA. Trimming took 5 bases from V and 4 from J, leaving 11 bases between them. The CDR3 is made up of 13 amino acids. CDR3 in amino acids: CASSRGAGETQYF. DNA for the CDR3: TGTGCCAGCAGCAGGGGGGCCGGAGAGACCCAGTACTTC.

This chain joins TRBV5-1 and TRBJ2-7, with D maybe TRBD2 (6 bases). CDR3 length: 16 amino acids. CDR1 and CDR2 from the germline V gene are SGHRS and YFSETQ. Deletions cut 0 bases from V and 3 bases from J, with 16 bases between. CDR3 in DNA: TGCGCCAGCAGCTTGGCGGCGGGACCGACCTTCTACGAGCAGTACTTC. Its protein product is CASSLAAGPTFYEQYF.

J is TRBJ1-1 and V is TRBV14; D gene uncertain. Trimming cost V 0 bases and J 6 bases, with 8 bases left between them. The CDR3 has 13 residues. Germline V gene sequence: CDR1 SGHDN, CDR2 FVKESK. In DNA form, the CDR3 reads TGTGCCAGCAGCCAAGATGTGCGACCTGAAGCTTTCTTT. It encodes CASSQDVRPEAFF.

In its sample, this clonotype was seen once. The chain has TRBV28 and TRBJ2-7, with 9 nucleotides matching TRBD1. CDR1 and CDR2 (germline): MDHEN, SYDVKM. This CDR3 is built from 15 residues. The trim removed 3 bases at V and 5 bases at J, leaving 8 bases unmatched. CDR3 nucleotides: TGTGCCAGCAGTTTTTGGGACAGGGCTGTGAACGAGCAGTACTTC. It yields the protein CASSFWDRAVNEQYF. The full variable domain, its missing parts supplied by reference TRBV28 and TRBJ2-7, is DVKVTQSSRYLVKRTGEKVFLECVQDMDHENMFWYRQDPGLGLRLIYFSYDVKMKEKGDIPEGYSVSREKKERFSLILESASTNQTSMYLCASSFWDRAVNEQYFGPGTRLTVT.

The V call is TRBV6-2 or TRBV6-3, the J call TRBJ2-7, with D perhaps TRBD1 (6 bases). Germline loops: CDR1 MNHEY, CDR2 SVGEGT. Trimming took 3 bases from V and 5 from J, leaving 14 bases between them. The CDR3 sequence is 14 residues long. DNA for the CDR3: TGTGCCAGCAGTTATTCGGACAGCGTAAACGAGCAGTACTTC. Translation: CASSYSDSVNEQYF.

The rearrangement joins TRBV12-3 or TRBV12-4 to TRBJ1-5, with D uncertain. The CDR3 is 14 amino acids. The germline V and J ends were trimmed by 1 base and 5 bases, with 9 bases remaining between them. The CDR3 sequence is CASSLGWQDQPQHF. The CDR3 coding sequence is TGTGCCAGCAGTTTAGGGTGGCAGGATCAGCCCCAGCATTTT.

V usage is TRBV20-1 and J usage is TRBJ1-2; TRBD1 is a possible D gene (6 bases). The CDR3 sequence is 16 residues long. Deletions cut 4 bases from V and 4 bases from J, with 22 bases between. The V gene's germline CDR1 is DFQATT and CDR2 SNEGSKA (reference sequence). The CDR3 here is CSAKTGQGELSYGYTF. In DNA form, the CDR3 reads TGCAGTGCTAAAACAGGGCAAGGAGAACTGAGCTATGGCTACACCTTC.